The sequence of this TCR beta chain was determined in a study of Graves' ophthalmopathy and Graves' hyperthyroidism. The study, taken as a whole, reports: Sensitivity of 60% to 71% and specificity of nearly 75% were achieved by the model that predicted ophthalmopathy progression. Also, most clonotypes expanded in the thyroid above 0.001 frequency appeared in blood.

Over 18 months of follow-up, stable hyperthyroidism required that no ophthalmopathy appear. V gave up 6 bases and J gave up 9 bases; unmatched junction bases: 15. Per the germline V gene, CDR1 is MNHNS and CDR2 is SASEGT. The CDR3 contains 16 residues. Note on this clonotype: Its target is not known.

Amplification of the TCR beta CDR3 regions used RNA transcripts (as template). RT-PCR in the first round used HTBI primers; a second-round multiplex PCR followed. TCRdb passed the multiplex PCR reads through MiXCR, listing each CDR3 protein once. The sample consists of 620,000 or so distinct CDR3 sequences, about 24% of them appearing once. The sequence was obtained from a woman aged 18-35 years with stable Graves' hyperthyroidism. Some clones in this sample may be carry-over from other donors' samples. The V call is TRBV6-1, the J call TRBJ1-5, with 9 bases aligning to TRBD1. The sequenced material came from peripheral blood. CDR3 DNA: TGTGCCAGCAGGGTAATACAGGGGGCGGAATACACGCCCCAGCATTTT. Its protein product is CASRVIQGAEYTPQHF.